This entry lists 9 T cell receptor beta chains sequenced from one sample in a study of control samples from healthy donors and cancer patients. Using immunoSEQ multiplex PCR, the repertoire was profiled, and TCRdb retains in-frame clones only, with some absent. The repertoire holds about 180,000 clones, with 94% as singletons. The sequencing input was blood. The receptors originated from a young woman in good health.

The chain combines TRBV12-3 or TRBV12-4 with TRBJ2-2; no firm D call. CDR3 length: 11 amino acids. V gave up 2 bases and J gave up 6 bases, with 1 base separating them. DNA for the CDR3: TGTGCCAGCAGTTTACCCGGGGAGCTGTTTTTT. Protein product: CASSLPGELFF.

The V and J genes are TRBV4-1 and TRBJ2-3; 13 bases agree with TRBD2. J lost 1 base, V lost 2 bases, and 9 bases had no gene match. The germline V gene encodes CDR1 MGHRA and CDR2 YSYEKL. The CDR3 covers 19 residues. The DNA for the CDR3 is TGCGCCAGCAGCCAATTACTAGCGGGGGGGCCTTGGGGCACAGATACGCAGTATTTT. This codes for CASSQLLAGGPWGTDTQYF.

The gene calls are TRBV7-8 and TRBJ1-5; D gene ambiguous. The CDR3 is made up of 12 amino acids. CDR1 is SGHVS and CDR2 is FQNEAQ in the germline V gene. With 3 bases removed from V and 5 bases from J, the gap between germline ends came to 5 bases. The CDR3 here is CASSFPYQPQHF. The CDR3, as DNA: TGTGCCAGCAGCTTTCCCTATCAGCCCCAGCATTTT.

This clone was recorded a few times. Other DNA sequences in this sample translate to the same CDR3. This chain connects TRBV2 to TRBJ2-2; D is uncertain. Trimming left V 6 bases short and J 6 bases short, with 5 bases between. The CDR3 spans 11 residues. The germline gives CDR1 SNHLY, CDR2 FYNNEI. The CDR3 is CASRYSGELFF. The CDR3 DNA sequence: TGTGCCAGCAGATACTCCGGGGAGCTGTTTTTT.

The count of this clone is one. This chain joins TRBV7-6 and TRBJ2-7; 7 bases align to TRBD1. Germline V gene sequence: CDR1 SGHVS, CDR2 FNYEAQ. The CDR3 runs 13 residues. V shed 4 bases, J shed 2 bases, and the junction held 2 bases outside the gene matches. For the CDR3, the DNA is TGTGCCAGCAGCTCCACAGGGGCCTACGAGCAGTACTTC. It translates to CASSSTGAYEQYF.

This sequence joins TRBV4-1 and TRBJ1-2, with 8 nucleotides matching TRBD1. This CDR3 comprises 15 residues. Per germline, CDR1 MGHRA and CDR2 YSYEKL. V was clipped by 4 bases and J by 0 bases; unmatched bases: 4. This CDR3 reads CASSPPDRANYGYTF. The CDR3 DNA sequence: TGCGCCAGCAGCCCCCCGGACAGGGCTAACTATGGCTACACCTTC.

The chain is built from TRBV27 and TRBJ2-7, with no clear D. Trimming left V 3 bases short and J 3 bases short, with 9 bases between. CDR3 length: 13 amino acids. CDR1 and CDR2 from the germline V gene are MNHEY and SMNVEV (reference sequence). The CDR3 is CASSFTFNYEQYF. CDR3 nucleotides: TGTGCCAGCAGTTTTACTTTTAACTACGAGCAGTACTTC.

V and J are TRBV2 and TRBJ2-4; the match to TRBD2 covers 10 bases. J gave up 4 bases and V 7 bases, and 7 bases lay outside the gene matches. The CDR3 runs to 15 residues. CDR1 SNHLY and CDR2 FYNNEI come from the germline V gene. CDR3: CASTLAGVAKNIQYF. In DNA, the CDR3 is TGTGCCAGCACCCTAGCGGGGGTGGCGAAAAACATTCAGTACTTC.

The chain links TRBV5-1 to TRBJ1-6; 7 bases agree with TRBD1. Germline assignment: CDR1 SGHRS and CDR2 YFSETQ. After removal of 6 bases from V and 8 bases from J, the junction contained 11 bases not matched to a gene. The CDR3 spans 15 residues. The CDR3 region is CASTFEGARDSPLHF. The CDR3 DNA reads TGCGCCAGCACCTTTGAGGGGGCGAGAGATTCACCCCTCCACTTT.